A single sample gave rise to the 22 T cell receptor beta chains below, sequenced in a study of patients and donors after allogeneic stem cell transplantation. Each CDR3 protein is one row after TCRdb ran MiXCR on the RT-PCR reads. The sample holds around 31,000 distinct CDR3 sequences; almost 7% are singletons and the top ten take about 35%. Material: blood, either unsorted or a sorted T cell fraction (not recorded which). The receptors shown here come from a human donor who was either an allogeneic HSCT recipient or a stem cell or donor lymphocyte infusion donor (not recorded which). It is not recorded whose cells these are; they may come from a transplant donor.

The chain links TRBV21-1 to TRBJ2-1; no check of the table's D call, TRBD2, against the DNA was made. TRBV21-1 is annotated as a pseudogene. This CDR3 contains 16 residues. The CDR3, as DNA: TGTGCCAGCAGCAAACCGCCCGCGGGAGGGCCCAATGAGCAGTTCTTC. Amino acid sequence: CASSKPPAGGPNEQFF.

V and J are TRBV28 and TRBJ2-1; 14 nucleotides align to TRBD2. Germline V gene sequence: CDR1 MDHEN, CDR2 SYDVKM. The CDR3 runs to 20 residues. With V trimmed by 6 bases and J by 2 bases, 15 bases remained unmatched. CDR3 sequence (DNA): TGTGCCAGCAGGCTTAGACTAGCGGGAGGGCCTTCACGGGCCTACAATGAGCAGTTCTTC. It translates to CASRLRLAGGPSRAYNEQFF.

V usage is TRBV24-1 and J usage is TRBJ2-2; D is unclear. The V and J ends lost 3 bases and 3 bases respectively, with 7 bases between them. Germline V gives CDR1 KGHDR, CDR2 SFDVKD. The CDR3 loop spans 14 amino acids. CDR3 loop: CATSDNGYTGELFF. CDR3 nucleotide sequence: TGTGCCACCAGTGATAATGGCTACACCGGGGAGCTGTTTTTT.

This clonotype was observed a few times. The J gene is TRBJ2-7, the V gene TRBV7-9; the match to TRBD1 covers 8 bases. The CDR3 extends over 14 amino acids. Trimming at V came to 7 bases and at J to 6 bases, leaving 11 bases not matched to a gene. Germline V gene lookup returns CDR1 SEHNR and CDR2 FQNEAQ (reference sequence). As DNA, the CDR3 is TGTGCCAGCATACCAGGGCAGGGGGCCGGCGAGCAGTACTTC. Translated: CASIPGQGAGEQYF.

This clonotype was recorded many times. The CDR3 is CASSQDKGALAKNIQYF. In nucleotides, the CDR3 is TGTGCCAGCAGCCAAGATAAGGGAGCTCTAGCCAAAAACATTCAGTACTTC. J is TRBJ2-4 and V is TRBV3-1; maybe TRBD2 (5 bases). Germline values: CDR1 LGHDT, CDR2 YNNKEL (reference sequence). This CDR3 contains 17 residues. V was shortened by 0 bases and J by 0 bases, with 12 bases between the two germline ends.

In this sample, this clonotype turned up many times. The chain uses TRBV9 and TRBJ1-2, with D unresolved. CDR3 size: 11 residues. Trimming stripped 3 bases from V and 1 base from J, with 1 base between. Germline CDR1 reads SGDLS; CDR2 reads YYNGEE. CDR3: CASSGNYGYTF. The CDR3 DNA is TGTGCCAGCAGCGGTAACTATGGCTACACCTTC.

This clonotype was detected once. The V gene is TRBV21-1, the J gene TRBJ2-2; whether TRBD1, the table's D call, matches the DNA was not checked. TRBV21-1 is a pseudogene locus. The CDR3 runs 15 residues. The CDR3 protein is CASSIRRQTTGELFF. The CDR3 DNA sequence: TGTGCCAGCAGCATAAGGAGACAGACCACCGGGGAGCTGTTTTTT.

The chain couples TRBV3-1 to TRBJ2-7; 14 bases map to TRBD2. From germline, CDR1 is LGHDT and CDR2 YNNKEL (reference sequence). The CDR3 contains 16 residues. V was pared by 4 bases and J by 6 bases, with 8 bases of the junction left unmatched. CDR3 sequence: CASSRWTSGRMGEQYF. Written as DNA, the CDR3 is TGTGCCAGCAGCCGTTGGACTAGCGGGAGGATGGGCGAGCAGTACTTC.

This clonotype came up many times. The chain joins TRBV7-3 to TRBJ2-7; TRBD1 aligns across 9 bases. The germline gives CDR1 SGHTA, CDR2 FQGTGA. V lost 2 bases, J lost 4 bases, and 6 bases stayed unmatched. There are 15 residues in the CDR3. The CDR3 reads CASSLSGTGLYEQYF. CDR3 DNA: TGTGCCAGCAGCTTATCTGGGACAGGGCTTTACGAGCAGTACTTC.

This clonotype has at least ten counts. Here the CDR3 reads CASSSSVAGGPGEQYF. CDR3 coding DNA: TGTGCCAGCAGCTCTTCCGTAGCGGGAGGGCCGGGTGAGCAGTACTTC. The V and J genes are TRBV7-6 and TRBJ2-7; 11 nucleotides align to TRBD2. V dropped 4 bases and J dropped 7; count of bases not matched to a gene: 12. The CDR3 length is 16 residues. Germline V gives CDR1 SGHVS, CDR2 FNYEAQ. Full variable domain (rest looked up from reference TRBV7-6 and TRBJ2-7): GAGVSQSPRYKVTKRGQDVALRCDPISGHVSLYWYRQALGQGPEFLTYFNYEAQQDKSGLPNDRFSAERPEGSISTLTIQRTEQRDSAMYRCASSSSVAGGPGEQYFGPGTRLTVT.

The CDR3 here is CASSLVGRGLETQYF. CDR3 in DNA: TGTGCCAGCAGCTTGGTAGGCAGGGGTCTTGAGACCCAGTACTTC. The rearrangement joins TRBV5-6 to TRBJ2-5, with D possibly TRBD1 on 6 matching bases. V was shortened by 0 bases and J by 5 bases, with 14 bases between the two germline ends. This CDR3 is 15 amino acids long. Germline V lookup: CDR1 SGHDT, CDR2 YYEEEE.

CDR3 DNA: TGTGCCAGCAAGGTATCGAGCGGGGGCTCCTACGAGCAGTACTTC. Its translation: CASKVSSGGSYEQYF. The rearrangement uses TRBV27 and TRBJ2-7; 8 bases match TRBD2. The germline gives CDR1 MNHEY, CDR2 SMNVEV (reference sequence). V was pared by 7 bases and J by 0 bases, with 8 bases of the junction left unmatched. This CDR3 contains 15 residues.

This clonotype was seen many times. The chain is built from TRBV24-1 and TRBJ2-1; TRBD2 agrees at 8 bases. The CDR3 has 16 residues. Per germline, CDR1 KGHDR and CDR2 SFDVKD. The ends lost 5 bases at V and 3 bases at J; junction bases unmatched: 8. The chain's CDR3 is CATSAPGLVSYNEQFF. For the CDR3, the DNA is TGTGCCACCAGTGCACCGGGACTAGTGAGCTACAATGAGCAGTTCTTC.

The table lists this clonotype with many counts. V usage is TRBV12-3 or TRBV12-4 and J usage is TRBJ1-2; D unclear. V lost 6 bases and J 1 base, leaving 21 bases between the germline ends. The CDR3 is 17 residues long. The chain's CDR3 is CASSLELSRTRNYGYTF. As DNA, the CDR3 is TGTGCCAGCAGCCTCGAGTTATCGAGGACCCGTAACTATGGCTACACCTTC.

This clonotype was observed a few times. The gene calls are TRBV2 and TRBJ2-7; D unclear. This CDR3 is built from 14 residues. CDR1 and CDR2 (germline): SNHLY, FYNNEI. V lost 4 bases and J 3 bases, leaving 13 bases between the germline ends. CDR3 residues: CASSGADLDYEQYF. CDR3 sequence (DNA): TGTGCCAGCAGTGGGGCAGATTTAGACTACGAGCAGTACTTC.

This clonotype was observed a few times. V is TRBV7-9 and J is TRBJ2-5, with 7 nucleotides matching TRBD1. V lost 4 bases, J lost 2 bases, and 4 bases stayed unmatched. CDR1 and CDR2 (germline): SEHNR, FQNEAQ (reference sequence). CDR3 length equals 14 residues. The CDR3 reads CASSSTGWQETQYF. CDR3 sequence (DNA): TGTGCCAGCAGCTCGACAGGGTGGCAAGAGACCCAGTACTTC. The complete variable domain, with remaining parts taken from reference TRBV7-9 and TRBJ2-5, reads DTGVSQNPRHKITKRGQNVTFRCDPISEHNRLYWYRQTLGQGPEFLTYFQNEAQLEKSRLLSDRFSAERPKGSFSTLEIQRTEQGDSAMYLCASSSTGWQETQYFGPGTRLLVL.

This clonotype has a count of ten or more. This chain joins TRBV6-2 or TRBV6-3 and TRBJ2-3, with D maybe TRBD2 (5 bases). V was clipped by 6 bases and J by 4 bases, with 14 bases between them. The CDR3 extends over 14 amino acids. Per germline, CDR1 MNHEY and CDR2 SVGEGT. DNA of the CDR3: TGTGCCAGCAGGCCGGGATTTTACGCAGATACGCAGTATTTT. Its protein product is CASRPGFYADTQYF.

The sample holds many counts of this clonotype. The V and J genes are TRBV7-9 and TRBJ2-3; 7 nucleotides line up with TRBD1. CDR1 and CDR2 (germline): SEHNR, FQNEAQ (reference sequence). CDR3 length equals 15 residues. V shed 1 base and J 4 bases; nucleotides not matched to a gene: 5. The CDR3 region is CASSLVRQGADTQYF. Written as DNA, the CDR3 is TGTGCCAGCAGCTTAGTCAGACAGGGTGCAGATACGCAGTATTTT.

V gene TRBV5-4 combines with J gene TRBJ2-2; unclear D gene. V gave up 1 base and J gave up 9 bases, with 7 bases separating them. CDR1 SGHNT and CDR2 YYREEE come from the germline V gene (reference sequence). The CDR3 is 12 amino acids. CDR3 residues: CASSLRDRELFF. The CDR3 nucleotides read TGTGCCAGCAGCTTGAGGGATCGGGAGCTGTTTTTT.

There are many counts of this clonotype. The CDR3 DNA reads as TGTGCCAGCAGCACCCCGGGACAGGCCACAGATACGCAGTATTTT. Translating it yields CASSTPGQATDTQYF. V gene TRBV7-6 combines with J gene TRBJ2-3, with TRBD1 identical over 8 bases. Germline CDR1 reads SGHVS; CDR2 reads FNYEAQ. V gave up 5 bases and J gave up 2 bases; unmatched junction bases: 6. The CDR3 is 15 amino acids. Complete variable domain (other parts from reference TRBV7-6 and TRBJ2-3): GAGVSQSPRYKVTKRGQDVALRCDPISGHVSLYWYRQALGQGPEFLTYFNYEAQQDKSGLPNDRFSAERPEGSISTLTIQRTEQRDSAMYRCASSTPGQATDTQYFGPGTRLTVL.

This chain connects TRBV6-1 to TRBJ2-7; 11 bases line up with TRBD2. With V trimmed by 9 bases and J by 2 bases, 3 bases remained unmatched. This CDR3 is built from 13 residues. Per the germline V gene, CDR1 is MNHNS and CDR2 is SASEGT. Here the CDR3 DNA reads TGTGCCAGTAAGACTAGCGGGGCCTACGAGCAGTACTTC. Translating gives CASKTSGAYEQYF.

Regarding this clonotype: An end of the junction differs from the germline gene, which may be a read error. This chain connects TRBV12-3 or TRBV12-4 to TRBJ2-7; 9 nucleotides match TRBD2. The CDR3 has 14 amino acids. CDR3 residues: CASSLAGLDYEQYF. CDR3 sequence (DNA): TGTGCCAGCAGTCTAGCGGGGTTAGACTACGAGCAGTACTTC.